The 14 T cell receptor beta chains reported below all come from one sample, sequenced in a study of STAT5B mutations in CD4+ large granular lymphocyte leukemia. This table comes from immunoSEQ multiplex PCR, and its TCRdb copy is limited to in-frame clones, with some not included. The sample has approximately 32,000 clones, about nine tenths seen once. Sequencing was done on a sample of CD4+ T cells from blood buffy coats. These receptors came from a human donor in good health.

The rearrangement uses TRBV6-5 and TRBJ1-1, with 7 bases lining up with TRBD1. The V gene's germline CDR1 is MNHEY and CDR2 SVGAGI. The V gene end was trimmed by 5 bases and the J gene end by 5 bases; junction bases not matched to a gene: 8. The CDR3 has 14 residues. The CDR3 reads CASSLRGGGTEAFF. CDR3 DNA sequence: TGTGCCAGCAGTCTCAGGGGGGGAGGGACTGAAGCTTTCTTT.

The rearrangement joins TRBV5-4 to TRBJ1-1; D might be TRBD1 (5 bases). The V end was cut by 0 bases, the J end by 4 bases, with 7 bases between. Germline lookup yields CDR1 SGHNT and CDR2 YYREEE (reference sequence). This CDR3 is 13 amino acids long. Here the CDR3 reads CASSLGGTTEAFF. In nucleotides, the CDR3 is TGTGCCAGCAGCTTGGGGGGGACCACTGAAGCTTTCTTT.

V gene TRBV19 combines with J gene TRBJ2-5; 12 bases map to TRBD1. The CDR3 has 15 residues. Germline V gives CDR1 LNHDA, CDR2 SQIVND (reference sequence). V lost 4 bases and J lost 5; bases outside the gene matches: 5. The CDR3 loop reads CASSTRDRGRETQYF. CDR3 sequence (DNA): TGTGCCAGTAGTACGCGGGACAGGGGGCGGGAGACCCAGTACTTC.

The chain combines TRBV7-2 with TRBJ1-5; maybe TRBD1 (6 bases). The CDR3 totals 16 residues. Germline CDR1 is SGHTA and CDR2 is FQGNSA. V was shortened by 4 bases and J by 1 base, with 14 bases between the two germline ends. In DNA form, the CDR3 reads TGTGCCAGCAGCTCGATTTCCGGGACAAGCAATCAGCCCCAGCATTTT. This gives the protein CASSSISGTSNQPQHF.

The chain has TRBV29-1 and TRBJ2-7, with TRBD1 matching 8 bases. The CDR3 runs 13 residues. Germline lookup yields CDR1 SQVTM and CDR2 ANQGSEA. Trimming cost V 8 bases and J 5 bases; bases outside gene matches: 11. The DNA for the CDR3 is TGCAGCACTATACCGACAGGGGCCCACGAGCAGTACTTC. Encoded protein: CSTIPTGAHEQYF.

This chain's CDR3 is CAWNGGPNQPQHF. CDR3 DNA: TGTGCCTGGAATGGGGGACCTAATCAGCCCCAGCATTTT. The genes are TRBV30 and TRBJ1-5; TRBD1 might be the D (5 bases). The V end lost 4 bases, the J end lost 4 bases, and 11 bases lay between the germline ends. The length of the CDR3 is 13 residues. The germline CDR1 and CDR2 sequences are GTSNPN and SVGIG (reference sequence).

The chain has TRBV18 and TRBJ2-3, with unresolved D. The CDR3 totals 17 residues. V was cut by 1 base and J by 1 base, with 15 bases left in between. Germline V gives CDR1 KGHSH, CDR2 LQKENI. The CDR3 is CASSPLTVLTGTDTQYF. CDR3 nucleotide sequence: TGTGCCAGCTCACCACTAACAGTTCTAACGGGCACAGATACGCAGTATTTT. Using reference TRBV18 and TRBJ2-3 for the parts outside the CDR3, the full variable domain is NAGVMQNPRHLVRRRGQEARLRCSPMKGHSHVYWYRQLPEEGLKFMVYLQKENIIDESGMPKERFSAEFPKEGPSILRIQQVVRGDSAAYFCASSPLTVLTGTDTQYFGPGTRLTVL.

The genes are TRBV6-5 and TRBJ2-1; 13 bases fit TRBD2. Germline V gene sequence: CDR1 MNHEY, CDR2 SVGAGI. V lost 0 bases to trimming and J lost 4 bases; unmatched junction nucleotides: 0. CDR3 size: 16 residues. CDR3 residues: CASSYSGLAGYNEQFF. The DNA of the CDR3 is TGTGCCAGCAGTTACTCGGGACTAGCGGGGTACAATGAGCAGTTCTTC.

This chain links TRBV6-1 with TRBJ1-5; tentatively, D is TRBD1 (5 bases). Germline V gives CDR1 MNHNS, CDR2 SASEGT. V lost 4 bases and J lost 6, with 16 bases in between. The CDR3 sequence is 15 residues long. CDR3 region: CASSVAQGGRQPQHF. The CDR3 DNA is TGTGCCAGCAGTGTGGCCCAGGGAGGTCGTCAGCCCCAGCATTTT.

This clone has only a few counts. The CDR3 DNA sequence: TGCGCCAGCAGCCAAGAGGCGGGAGCGAACACCGGGGAGCTGTTTTTT. Its protein is CASSQEAGANTGELFF. V gene TRBV4-1 combines with J gene TRBJ2-2; TRBD2 matches 7 bases. CDR3 length equals 16 residues. In germline, CDR1 is MGHRA, CDR2 YSYEKL. With V trimmed by 0 bases and J by 0 bases, 1 base remained unmatched.

The CDR3 is CASGIGAYSNQPQHF. CDR3 DNA sequence: TGTGCTAGTGGTATAGGCGCTTATAGCAATCAGCCCCAGCATTTT. The V and J genes are TRBV12-5 and TRBJ1-5; D remains unclear. CDR1 is LGHNT and CDR2 is FRNRAP in the germline V gene. The CDR3 is 15 amino acids. V gave up 5 bases and J gave up 0 bases, with 11 bases separating them.

This rearrangement joins TRBV11-3 to TRBJ2-5; D is uncertain. Gene TRBJ2-7 matches the end of the DNA better, so the J call may be wrong. There are 12 residues in the CDR3. Germline V gives CDR1 SGHNT, CDR2 YENEEA. Here the CDR3 DNA reads TGTGCCAGCAGCTTGCGTCGATACGAGCAGTACTTC. Translated, it gives CASSLRRYEQYF.

This chain connects TRBV4-1 to TRBJ1-1; a weak D match, TRBD1 (5 bases). This CDR3 contains 16 residues. With 1 base removed from V and 4 bases from J, the gap between germline ends came to 16 bases. Germline-derived CDR1 and CDR2 are MGHRA and YSYEKL. The CDR3 spells CASSQAWGGSSTEAFF. In DNA, the CDR3 is TGCGCCAGCAGCCAAGCCTGGGGGGGGTCGAGCACTGAAGCTTTCTTT.

The gene calls are TRBV4-1 and TRBJ1-6; D is possibly TRBD1 (6 bases). The CDR3 runs to 16 residues. The V end lost 1 base, the J end lost 5 bases, and 12 bases lay between the germline ends. Germline V CDR1 and CDR2: MGHRA, YSYEKL. The chain's CDR3 is CASSQVVGQNNSPLHF. As DNA, the CDR3 is TGCGCCAGCAGCCAAGTGGTAGGACAGAATAATTCACCCCTCCACTTT.